This passage covers 16 T cell receptor beta chains from one sample sequenced in a study of cytomegalovirus exposure and HLA in healthy donors. The PCR made use of 60 Vbeta and 13 Jbeta primers. This table comes from immunoSEQ multiplex PCR, and its TCRdb copy is limited to in-frame clones, with some not included. The table lists fewer than 150,000 clones, about 86% of them singletons, with 4.1% in the top ten. The sample was PBMCs. These receptors originate from a man aged 35-49 years in good health and CMV-seropositive.

CDR3 DNA: TGTGCCAGCAAATGGACAGGTCAGAATGAAAAACTGTTTTTT. Its protein product is CASKWTGQNEKLFF. This sequence joins TRBV25-1 and TRBJ1-4; TRBD1 matches 7 bases. With 7 bases clipped from V and 5 bases from J, the junction kept 7 bases outside the gene matches. Germline V gene sequence: CDR1 MGHDK, CDR2 SYGVNS. The CDR3 runs 14 residues.

In its sample, this clone was seen once. Written as DNA, the CDR3 is TGTGCCAGCAGCCCCTCGGACAGGTATCATCAGCCCCAGCATTTT. Residues: CASSPSDRYHQPQHF. This chain connects TRBV9 to TRBJ1-5; 7 bases align to TRBD1. The V segment lost 4 bases and the J segment 5 bases; nucleotides outside the gene matches: 9. Per the germline V gene, CDR1 is SGDLS and CDR2 is YYNGEE. This CDR3 is 15 amino acids long.

This chain joins TRBV7-9 and TRBJ2-1, with 8 bases identical to TRBD1. The CDR3 has 15 residues. Losses at the gene ends were 3 bases for V and 3 bases for J; bases not matched to a gene: 4. CDR1 is SEHNR and CDR2 is FQNEAQ in the germline V gene (reference sequence). The CDR3 spells CASSFRTGIYNEQFF. The CDR3 nucleotides read TGTGCCAGCAGCTTTCGGACAGGGATCTACAATGAGCAGTTCTTC.

The rearrangement links TRBV12-5 to TRBJ1-5; 7 nucleotides line up with TRBD1. Germline assignment: CDR1 LGHNT and CDR2 FRNRAP. Germline trimming cut 6 bases from V and 5 bases from J; bases unmatched to any gene: 4. The CDR3 has 13 residues. CDR3 in DNA: TGTGCTAGTGGCCGACAGGGTTATCAGCCCCAGCATTTT. Amino acids: CASGRQGYQPQHF.

The chain links TRBV6-1 to TRBJ1-2; D ambiguous. The CDR3 runs 13 residues. Germline loops: CDR1 MNHNS, CDR2 SASEGT. With 1 base removed from V and 8 bases from J, the gap between germline ends came to 11 bases. CDR3 amino acids: CASSEGRVYGYTF. The CDR3 region has the DNA TGTGCCAGCAGTGAAGGGAGGGTCTACGGCTACACCTTC.

This clone turned up a few times. The rearrangement joins TRBV5-1 to TRBJ2-7; the D gene is possibly TRBD1 (5 bases). This CDR3 has 13 residues. V lost 7 bases to trimming and J lost 6 bases, with 17 bases between them. Germline assignment: CDR1 SGHRS and CDR2 YFSETQ. The CDR3 here is CASSSSGSREQYF. The CDR3 DNA reads TGCGCCAGCTCATCCTCAGGGTCCCGCGAGCAGTACTTC.

This clone showed up just a few times. CDR3 loop: CASSLVDRVVDYTF. The CDR3 coding sequence is TGTGCCAGCAGCCTAGTCGACAGGGTAGTGGACTACACCTTC. The V call is TRBV5-4, the J call TRBJ1-2, with 7 nucleotides matching TRBD1. CDR3 length equals 14 residues. Germline trimming cut 4 bases from V and 10 bases from J; bases unmatched to any gene: 13. Germline-derived CDR1 and CDR2 are SGHNT and YYREEE (reference sequence).

The gene calls are TRBV7-9 and TRBJ1-1; D uncertain. The CDR3 is 17 amino acids. From germline, CDR1 is SEHNR and CDR2 FQNEAQ (reference sequence). V lost 4 bases and J lost 4, with 22 bases in between. CDR3 DNA sequence: TGTGCCAGCAGCTCTTTAGGACTACGGGAGAGGGTCACTGAAGCTTTCTTT. As protein: CASSSLGLRERVTEAFF.

This chain connects TRBV5-1 to TRBJ2-7; D possibly corresponds to TRBD2 (7 bases). Germline assignment: CDR1 SGHRS and CDR2 YFSETQ. The CDR3 is 15 amino acids. The germline V and J ends were trimmed by 5 bases and 4 bases, with 19 bases remaining between them. The DNA for the CDR3 is TGCGCCAGCAGTGGGGGGGGCCCTCCCCTATACGAGCAGTACTTC. Translated, it gives CASSGGGPPLYEQYF.

J is TRBJ2-2 and V is TRBV19; D might be TRBD1 (5 bases). In germline, CDR1 is LNHDA, CDR2 SQIVND (reference sequence). Trimming cost V 6 bases and J 5 bases, with 13 bases left between them. The CDR3 is 14 amino acids. The CDR3 coding sequence is TGTGCCAGTAGAATCAAGCAGGGTACCGGGGAGCTGTTTTTT. It yields the protein CASRIKQGTGELFF.

In this sample, this clone turned up a few times. The J gene is TRBJ2-2, the V gene TRBV15; TRBD2 agrees at 8 bases. The CDR3 consists of 17 residues. Losses at the gene ends were 5 bases for V and 1 base for J; bases not matched to a gene: 9. Germline V gene data show CDR1 as LNHNV and CDR2 as YYDKDF (reference sequence). CDR3 protein: CATSGAGGAQNTGELFF. The CDR3 bases are TGTGCCACCAGCGGTGCGGGGGGCGCCCAGAACACCGGGGAGCTGTTTTTT.

The chain combines TRBV5-6 with TRBJ1-1; no clear D gene. V was pared by 1 base and J by 8 bases, with 6 bases between. Germline V CDR1 and CDR2: SGHDT, YYEEEE. The CDR3 totals 11 residues. This CDR3 reads CASSLRAEAFF. The CDR3 DNA is TGTGCCAGCAGCTTGAGAGCGGAAGCTTTCTTT.

V usage is TRBV7-6 and J usage is TRBJ2-1; 8 bases line up with TRBD2. Germline V CDR1 and CDR2: SGHVS, FNYEAQ. Germline trimming cut 2 bases from V and 7 bases from J; bases unmatched to any gene: 10. The CDR3 consists of 16 residues. In nucleotides, the CDR3 is TGTGCCAGCAGCTTATCGGCTAGCGGGTGGGTGAATGAGCAGTTCTTC. Encoded protein: CASSLSASGWVNEQFF. The variable domain in full, completed from reference TRBV7-6 and TRBJ2-1, reads GAGVSQSPRYKVTKRGQDVALRCDPISGHVSLYWYRQALGQGPEFLTYFNYEAQQDKSGLPNDRFSAERPEGSISTLTIQRTEQRDSAMYRCASSLSASGWVNEQFFGPGTRLTVL.

The chain is built from TRBV2 and TRBJ1-1; D perhaps matches TRBD1 (5 bases). V lost 5 bases and J 5 bases, leaving 6 bases between the germline ends. Germline CDR1 reads SNHLY; CDR2 reads FYNNEI. The CDR3 sequence is 11 residues long. The CDR3 reads CASSRGTEAFF. As DNA, the CDR3 is TGTGCCAGCAGTAGGGGAACTGAAGCTTTCTTT.

This chain joins TRBV19 and TRBJ1-1; no clear D gene. The V and J ends lost 1 base and 5 bases respectively, with 11 bases between them. Germline CDR1 LNHDA, CDR2 SQIVND (reference sequence). CDR3 length: 14 residues. The CDR3 here is CASSIGPGSTEAFF. The CDR3 DNA reads as TGTGCCAGTAGTATAGGGCCCGGGTCGACTGAAGCTTTCTTT.

The J gene is TRBJ2-1, the V gene TRBV11-2, with a possible D match to TRBD2 (6 bases). This CDR3 comprises 13 residues. The V end was cut by 6 bases, the J end by 5 bases, with 11 bases between. CDR1 and CDR2 from the germline V gene are SGHAT and FQNNGV. CDR3 loop: CASREGSNNEQFF. DNA for the CDR3: TGTGCCAGCAGGGAGGGGTCCAACAATGAGCAGTTCTTC.